This paragraph reports one T cell receptor beta chain. Its antigen remains unknown. TCR libraries were built from about 500 ng of total RNA by linear amplification. Original analysis: A handful of healthy donors contributed 65,000 to 90,000 sequenced TCR alpha transcripts. MiXCR was run by TCRdb on the reads, yielding one entry per CDR3 protein. TCRdb assigned the V and J calls; the authors' analysis was not used. The sample has 200,000 or so distinct CDR3 sequences; 65% to 75% are singletons. Germline values: CDR1 MNHEY, CDR2 SVGEGT. V lost 6 bases and J 0 bases, leaving 18 bases between the germline ends. This CDR3 region has 16 residues. The source of the sample is a study of healthy donors' naive CD4 and CD8 T cells. The wider study: A new alpha primer set targeted every functional IMGT alpha variant.

Study-wide findings and caveats: Possible naive T cell homeostatic proliferation bias remained unaddressed.

CD4+CD8-CD45RO-CD45RA+ cells were naive CD4+; CD8+CD4-CD45RA+CD27bright cells were naive CD8+. The clonotype comes from a pool of human donors in good health; the sample pools cells from several healthy donors. The genes are TRBV6-2 or TRBV6-3 and TRBJ2-7; D gene uncertain. Sequencing was done on a sample of naive CD4+ and CD8+ T cells sorted from blood, pooled from several donors. This CDR3 is CASSPTVKHASYEQYF. CDR3 coding DNA: TGTGCCAGCAGCCCTACCGTGAAACACGCCTCCTACGAGCAGTACTTC.